This TCR beta chain was obtained from a study of beta chain features in type 1 diabetes. This CDR3 is 15 amino acids long. V was cut by 4 bases and J by 0 bases, with 13 bases left in between. Germline values: CDR1 LGHNA, CDR2 YSLEER. Every bit of the isolated RNA underwent reverse transcription, so sequencing read expressed TCRB transcripts. Some clones are missing from TCRdb's copy, which holds only in-frame ones; the method was immunoSEQ multiplex PCR. The sample carries some 220,000 clones, roughly 10% recorded once. Donors underwent one heparinised blood draw, around 120 mL on average. There are many counts of this clone.

This sequence was found in a man younger than 30 in good health. The chain recombines TRBV4-3 with TRBJ2-7; a possible D gene is TRBD2 (6 bases). Sequenced: central memory CD4+ T cells from blood. The CDR3: CASSLFGGDSYEQYF. The DNA for the CDR3 is TGCGCCAGCAGCCTATTCGGCGGGGACTCCTACGAGCAGTACTTC.